This T cell receptor beta chain emerged from a study of T cell responses to AZD1222 COVID-19 vaccine. Whole-study results and caveats: Seropositivity was recorded at baseline in only 6 or 7 AZD1222 recipients. Mostly white British, mostly female donors; authors suggested clonal diversity may be underestimated. Compared with day 0, the breadth and depth of the Spike-specific TCR repertoire rose significantly after two doses of AZD1222.

The CDR3 covers 14 residues. Losses at the gene ends were 6 bases for V and 5 bases for J; bases not matched to a gene: 8. Germline lookup yields CDR1 MNHEY and CDR2 SVGAGI. Sequencing used immunoSEQ multiplex PCR; TCRdb keeps in-frame clones, though not all of them. The table lists fewer than 150,000 clones, about 91% of them singletons. About this clone: Its antigen is still unknown.

The specimen comprised peripheral blood, sampled 28 days after the second AZD1222 dose. This TCR was sampled from an adult who received the AZD1222 COVID-19 vaccine. The chain is built from TRBV6-5 and TRBJ2-5; 8 bases are shared with TRBD1. The CDR3 DNA reads TGTGCCAGCAGGCCCGGACAGGGTGGGGAGACCCAGTACTTC. Its protein product is CASRPGQGGETQYF.